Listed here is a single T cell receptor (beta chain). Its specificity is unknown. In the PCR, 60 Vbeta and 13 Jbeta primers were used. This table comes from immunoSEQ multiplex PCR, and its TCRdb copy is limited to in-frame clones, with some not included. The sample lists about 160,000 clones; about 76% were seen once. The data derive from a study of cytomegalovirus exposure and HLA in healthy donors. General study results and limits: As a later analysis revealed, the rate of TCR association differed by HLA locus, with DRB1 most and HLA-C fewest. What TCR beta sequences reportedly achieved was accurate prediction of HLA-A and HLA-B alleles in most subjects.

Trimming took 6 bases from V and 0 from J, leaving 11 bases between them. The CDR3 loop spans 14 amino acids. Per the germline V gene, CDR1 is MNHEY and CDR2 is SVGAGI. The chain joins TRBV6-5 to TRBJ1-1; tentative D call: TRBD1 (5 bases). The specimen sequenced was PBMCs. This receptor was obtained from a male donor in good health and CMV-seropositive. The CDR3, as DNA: TGTGCCAGCAGCCTGGACAAACTGAACACTGAAGCTTTCTTT. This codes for CASSLDKLNTEAFF.